This TCR beta chain is from a study of cytomegalovirus exposure and HLA in healthy donors. Trimming left V 3 bases short and J 3 bases short, with 11 bases between. Germline assignment: CDR1 LNHDA and CDR2 SQIVND (reference sequence). The CDR3 runs 14 residues. This clone has a handful of counts. Vbeta (60) and Jbeta (13) primers were used in the PCR. Sequencing used immunoSEQ multiplex PCR; TCRdb keeps in-frame clones, though not all of them. The repertoire has around 100,000 clones, about 71% of them found once; the top ten carry around 3.5%. When sampled, the donors appeared nominally healthy, though they likely had unrecorded immune exposures.

Sequenced: PBMCs. This rearrangement joins TRBV19 to TRBJ1-1; D ambiguous. This sequence originates from a woman in her 50s in good health and CMV-seronegative. CDR3 sequence (DNA): TGTGCCAGTAGTATCTCGTCACAGCACACTGAAGCTTTCTTT. Its protein product is CASSISSQHTEAFF.